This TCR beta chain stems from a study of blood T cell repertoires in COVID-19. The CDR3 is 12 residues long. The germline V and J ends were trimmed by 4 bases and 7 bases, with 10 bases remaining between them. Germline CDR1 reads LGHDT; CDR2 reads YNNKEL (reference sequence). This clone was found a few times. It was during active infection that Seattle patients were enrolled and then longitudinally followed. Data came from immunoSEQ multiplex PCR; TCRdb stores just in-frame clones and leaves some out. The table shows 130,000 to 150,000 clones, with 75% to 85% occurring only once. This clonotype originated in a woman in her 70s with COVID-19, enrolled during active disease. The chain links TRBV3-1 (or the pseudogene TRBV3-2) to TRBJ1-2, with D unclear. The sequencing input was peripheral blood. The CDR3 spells CASSRSTGGYTF. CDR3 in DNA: TGTGCCAGCAGCCGTTCGACGGGTGGCTACACCTTC.